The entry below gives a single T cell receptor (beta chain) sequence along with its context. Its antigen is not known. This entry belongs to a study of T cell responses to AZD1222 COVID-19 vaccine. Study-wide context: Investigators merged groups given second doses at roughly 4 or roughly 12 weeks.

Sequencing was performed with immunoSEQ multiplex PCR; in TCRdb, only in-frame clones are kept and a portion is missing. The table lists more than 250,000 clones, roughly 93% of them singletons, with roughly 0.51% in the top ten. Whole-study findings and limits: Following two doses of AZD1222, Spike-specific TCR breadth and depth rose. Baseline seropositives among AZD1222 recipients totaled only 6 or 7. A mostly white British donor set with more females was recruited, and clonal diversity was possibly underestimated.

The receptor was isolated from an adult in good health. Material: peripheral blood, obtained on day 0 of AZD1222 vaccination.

The CDR3 spells CASRGANTGELFF. CDR3 DNA: TGTGCCAGCAGAGGAGCAAACACCGGGGAGCTGTTTTTT. The chain carries TRBV7-3 and TRBJ2-2; D not certain. Germline values: CDR1 SGHTA, CDR2 FQGTGA. The CDR3 contains 13 residues. V was clipped by 6 bases and J by 2 bases, with 7 bases between them.